This TCR beta chain was documented in a study of T cell responses to AZD1222 COVID-19 vaccine. This table comes from immunoSEQ multiplex PCR, and its TCRdb copy is limited to in-frame clones, with some not included. Here the sample spans about 160,000 clones, around nine tenths being singletons. From germline, CDR1 is SGHAT and CDR2 FQNNGV. V was shortened by 0 bases and J by 3 bases, with 9 bases between the two germline ends. The CDR3 covers 14 residues. This TCR was sampled from an adult in good health. Specimen: peripheral blood, collected on day 0 of AZD1222 vaccination. This rearrangement joins TRBV11-2 to TRBJ2-7, with a weak D call TRBD1 (6 bases). This CDR3 reads CASSLEQGHYEQYF. The CDR3 DNA reads TGTGCCAGCAGCTTAGAACAGGGTCACTACGAGCAGTACTTC. Using reference TRBV11-2 and TRBJ2-7 for the parts outside the CDR3, the full variable domain is EAGVAQSPRYKIIEKRQSVAFWCNPISGHATLYWYQQILGQGPKLLIQFQNNGVVDDSQLPKDRFSAERLKGVDSTLKIQPAKLEDSAVYLCASSLEQGHYEQYFGPGTRLTVT.